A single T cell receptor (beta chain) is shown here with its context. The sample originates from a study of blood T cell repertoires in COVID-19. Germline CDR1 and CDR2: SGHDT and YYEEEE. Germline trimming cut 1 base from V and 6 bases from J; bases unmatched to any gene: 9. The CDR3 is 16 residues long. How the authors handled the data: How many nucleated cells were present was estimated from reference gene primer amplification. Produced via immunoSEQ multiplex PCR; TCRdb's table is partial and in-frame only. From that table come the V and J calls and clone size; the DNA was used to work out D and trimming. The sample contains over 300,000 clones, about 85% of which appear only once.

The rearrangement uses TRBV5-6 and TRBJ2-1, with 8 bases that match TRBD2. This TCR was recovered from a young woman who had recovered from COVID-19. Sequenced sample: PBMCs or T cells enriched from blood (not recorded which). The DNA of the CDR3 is TGTGCCAGCAGCTTGCCGACTAGCGTCTTGTCCAATGAGCAGTTCTTC. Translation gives CASSLPTSVLSNEQFF.